The entry that follows covers one T cell receptor (beta chain) sequence. This sample stems from a study of blood T cell repertoires in COVID-19. Study background: Acute and convalescent COVID-19 samples came from the United States, Italy and Spain. Nucleic acid was either cDNA or gDNA, and it came from T cells, B-cell-depleted T cells, or PBMCs.

In the authors' workflow: Reference gene primer amplification in the assay estimated nucleated cell counts. Sequenced by immunoSEQ multiplex PCR; TCRdb stores in-frame clones only, minus some. For V, J and clone size, that table is used; D and trimming come from the DNA. The repertoire holds around 130,000 clones, with approximately 90% as singletons. This receptor was taken from a man aged 50 to 60 with active or convalescent COVID-19. Sequencing was performed on peripheral blood.

The CDR3 bases are TGTGCCAGCCGTAGACAGGGGAACACTGAAGCTTTCTTT. This encodes CASRRQGNTEAFF. V is TRBV12-3 or TRBV12-4 and J is TRBJ1-1; 7 nucleotides align to TRBD1. The trim removed 8 bases at V and 1 base at J, leaving 4 bases unmatched. The CDR3 length is 13 residues.